This T cell receptor beta chain was captured in a study of blood T cell repertoires in COVID-19. Across the study: Spain, Italy and the United States supplied samples that represented acute and convalescent COVID-19. The cDNA or gDNA used as material had been derived from T cells, B-cell-depleted T cells, or PBMCs.

The length of the CDR3 is 14 residues. Trimming removed 5 bases at V and 2 bases at J, with 12 bases between. The germline V gene encodes CDR1 LNHDA and CDR2 SQIVND (reference sequence). Authors' methods: Quantification of nucleated cells was approximated via reference gene primer amplification. This table comes from immunoSEQ multiplex PCR, and its TCRdb copy is limited to in-frame clones, with some not included. V and J calls and clone size come straight from that table; D and trimming were deduced from the DNA. The sample includes 72,000 or so clones, approximately 86% seen only once; the top ten take less than 15%.

The TCR was taken from a woman aged 55-75 years with acute or convalescent COVID-19. V and J are TRBV19 and TRBJ1-2; D remains ambiguous. The sequenced sample was peripheral blood. The DNA for the CDR3 is TGTGCCAGTAGTCCTTCGACAATCAACTATGGCTACACCTTC. Encoded protein: CASSPSTINYGYTF.